Listed below are T cell receptor beta chains from one sample, sequenced in a study of blood T cell repertoires in COVID-19. TCRdb's copy holds only in-frame clones and misses some; the assay was immunoSEQ multiplex PCR. The sample has 250,000 to 350,000 clones; about 85% are singletons. The sequenced sample was PBMCs or T cells enriched from blood (not recorded which). These receptors were collected from a young woman who had recovered from COVID-19. Both conserved end residues are part of each CDR3. The D gene is left open where the match is weak. Size is stated for part of the rows, as once, few or many counts, or as a class when the clone is expanded.

V	length	D	J	size	CDR3
TRBV5-4	14	TRBD1	TRBJ1-6	.	CASSLETGNSPLHF
TRBV2	12	.	TRBJ1-2	.	CAGADPNYGYTF
TRBV6-1	15	.	TRBJ2-3	.	CASSEFGKSTDTQYF
TRBV7-2	16	TRBD2	TRBJ2-3	.	CASSLRTSGGSDTQYF
TRBV20-1	11	TRBD1	TRBJ2-7	.	CSARTGESKYF
TRBV6-4	13	TRBD1	TRBJ2-1	.	CASSDGDSNEQFF
TRBV30	13	TRBD1	TRBJ1-2	.	CARARTGGYGYTF
TRBV7-8	12	TRBD2	TRBJ2-3	.	CASSQRGDTQYF
TRBV19	14	.	TRBJ2-2	.	CASNARGVTGELFF
TRBV7-3	13	.	TRBJ2-1	.	CASSAIQGGEQFF
TRBV30	13	TRBD1	TRBJ1-4	.	CAWMGQGSEKLFF
TRBV27	14	.	TRBJ1-1	.	CASSFEGSSTEAFF
TRBV2	14	TRBD1	TRBJ2-4	.	CAGRQGPAKNIQYF
TRBV19	12	.	TRBJ1-1	.	CATREGWTEAFF
TRBV6-2/TRBV6-3	14	TRBD1	TRBJ2-2	.	CASSLPTGARELFF
TRBV10-2	14	.	TRBJ1-6	.	CASSGSPFNSPLHF
TRBV6-5	14	TRBD1	TRBJ1-2	few	CASSGQGANYGYTF
TRBV6-1	14	.	TRBJ1-1	.	CASSEQSWNTEAFF
TRBV30	12	.	TRBJ1-2	.	CAWREADYGYTF